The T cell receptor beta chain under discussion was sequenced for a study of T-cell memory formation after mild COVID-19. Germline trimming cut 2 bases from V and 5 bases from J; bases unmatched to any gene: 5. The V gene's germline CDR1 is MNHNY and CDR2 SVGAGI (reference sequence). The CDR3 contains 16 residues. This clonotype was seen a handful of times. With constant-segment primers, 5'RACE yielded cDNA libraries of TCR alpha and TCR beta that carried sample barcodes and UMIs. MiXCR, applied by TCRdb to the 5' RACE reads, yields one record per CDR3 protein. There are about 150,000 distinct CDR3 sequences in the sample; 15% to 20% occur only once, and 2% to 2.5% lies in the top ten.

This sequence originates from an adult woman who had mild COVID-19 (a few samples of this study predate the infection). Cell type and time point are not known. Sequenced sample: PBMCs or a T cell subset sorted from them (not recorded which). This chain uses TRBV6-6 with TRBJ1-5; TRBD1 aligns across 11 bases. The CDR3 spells CASSYPGQGADQPQHF. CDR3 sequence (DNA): TGTGCCAGCAGTTACCCCGGACAGGGGGCCGATCAGCCCCAGCATTTT.